One and the same sample provided the 6 T cell receptor beta chains below, sequenced in a study of neurological immune-mediated disorders. TCRdb fed the 5' RACE reads into MiXCR, producing one record per CDR3 protein. Of some 28,000 distinct CDR3 sequences in the sample, roughly 25% are singletons; the top ten hold about 32%. Input material: CD4+ T cells from blood. These receptors were taken from a man in his fifties or sixties with HTLV-1-associated myelopathy (HAM/TSP).

This clonotype was detected ten times or more. The chain carries TRBV20-1 and TRBJ1-5; TRBD1 aligns across 7 bases. The CDR3 contains 12 residues. V lost 7 bases and J lost 2; bases outside the gene matches: 2. Germline-derived CDR1 and CDR2 are DFQATT and SNEGSKA (reference sequence). CDR3: CSGQGGNQPQHF. The DNA for the CDR3 is TGCAGTGGACAGGGTGGCAATCAGCCCCAGCATTTT.

This clonotype was found a few times. At one end, the junction sequence differs from germline, possibly due to a read error. This chain's CDR3 is CASSPTRDSLDF. CDR3 sequence (DNA): TGTGCCAGCAGCCCTACCCGGGACTCGCTGGATTTT. This chain joins TRBV7-2 and TRBJ2-3; TRBD2 might be the D (6 bases). This CDR3 contains 12 residues. CDR1 is SGHTA, CDR2 FQGNSA, per germline.

The sample holds many counts of this clonotype. The genes are TRBV29-1 and TRBJ2-1; TRBD2 matches 11 bases. The CDR3 has 13 amino acids. V was clipped by 6 bases and J by 6 bases; unmatched bases: 4. Germline lookup yields CDR1 SQVTM and CDR2 ANQGSEA. Written as DNA, the CDR3 is TGCAGCGTGGGGACTAGCGGTGGCAATGAGCAGTTCTTC. Protein sequence: CSVGTSGGNEQFF.

This clonotype was seen repeatedly, ten times or more. This rearrangement joins TRBV27 to TRBJ2-3; no clear D. V gave up 0 bases and J gave up 5 bases, with 6 bases separating them. CDR3 size: 13 residues. Germline CDR1 and CDR2: MNHEY and SMNVEV (reference sequence). The CDR3 DNA sequence: TGTGCCAGCAGTTTATCGATTCTAGATACGCAGTATTTT. Amino acids: CASSLSILDTQYF.

This clonotype was seen repeatedly, ten times or more. The chain is built from TRBV5-1 and TRBJ1-1; TRBD1 is a possible D gene (6 bases). This CDR3 is built from 14 residues. The germline gives CDR1 SGHRS, CDR2 YFSETQ. V was clipped by 4 bases and J by 6 bases, with 16 bases between them. The CDR3 sequence: CASSRRDTLSEAFF. The DNA of the CDR3 is TGCGCCAGCAGCCGCCGGGACACGCTCTCTGAAGCTTTCTTT. The full variable domain, with the rest looked up from reference TRBV5-1 and TRBJ1-1, is KAGVTQTPRYLIKTRGQQVTLSCSPISGHRSVSWYQQTPGQGLQFLFEYFSETQRNKGNFPGRFSGRQFSNSRSEMNVSTLELGDSALYLCASSRRDTLSEAFFGQGTRLTVV.

This clonotype was counted many times. This chain joins TRBV29-1 and TRBJ2-5; no definite D call. Trimming shortened V by 3 bases and J by 6 bases, and 17 bases separated the two germline ends. Germline CDR1 and CDR2: SQVTM and ANQGSEA. The CDR3 extends over 14 amino acids. The CDR3 DNA follows: TGCAGCGTTGATATAACCGGAGCAGTGAAGACCCAGTACTTC. This encodes CSVDITGAVKTQYF.